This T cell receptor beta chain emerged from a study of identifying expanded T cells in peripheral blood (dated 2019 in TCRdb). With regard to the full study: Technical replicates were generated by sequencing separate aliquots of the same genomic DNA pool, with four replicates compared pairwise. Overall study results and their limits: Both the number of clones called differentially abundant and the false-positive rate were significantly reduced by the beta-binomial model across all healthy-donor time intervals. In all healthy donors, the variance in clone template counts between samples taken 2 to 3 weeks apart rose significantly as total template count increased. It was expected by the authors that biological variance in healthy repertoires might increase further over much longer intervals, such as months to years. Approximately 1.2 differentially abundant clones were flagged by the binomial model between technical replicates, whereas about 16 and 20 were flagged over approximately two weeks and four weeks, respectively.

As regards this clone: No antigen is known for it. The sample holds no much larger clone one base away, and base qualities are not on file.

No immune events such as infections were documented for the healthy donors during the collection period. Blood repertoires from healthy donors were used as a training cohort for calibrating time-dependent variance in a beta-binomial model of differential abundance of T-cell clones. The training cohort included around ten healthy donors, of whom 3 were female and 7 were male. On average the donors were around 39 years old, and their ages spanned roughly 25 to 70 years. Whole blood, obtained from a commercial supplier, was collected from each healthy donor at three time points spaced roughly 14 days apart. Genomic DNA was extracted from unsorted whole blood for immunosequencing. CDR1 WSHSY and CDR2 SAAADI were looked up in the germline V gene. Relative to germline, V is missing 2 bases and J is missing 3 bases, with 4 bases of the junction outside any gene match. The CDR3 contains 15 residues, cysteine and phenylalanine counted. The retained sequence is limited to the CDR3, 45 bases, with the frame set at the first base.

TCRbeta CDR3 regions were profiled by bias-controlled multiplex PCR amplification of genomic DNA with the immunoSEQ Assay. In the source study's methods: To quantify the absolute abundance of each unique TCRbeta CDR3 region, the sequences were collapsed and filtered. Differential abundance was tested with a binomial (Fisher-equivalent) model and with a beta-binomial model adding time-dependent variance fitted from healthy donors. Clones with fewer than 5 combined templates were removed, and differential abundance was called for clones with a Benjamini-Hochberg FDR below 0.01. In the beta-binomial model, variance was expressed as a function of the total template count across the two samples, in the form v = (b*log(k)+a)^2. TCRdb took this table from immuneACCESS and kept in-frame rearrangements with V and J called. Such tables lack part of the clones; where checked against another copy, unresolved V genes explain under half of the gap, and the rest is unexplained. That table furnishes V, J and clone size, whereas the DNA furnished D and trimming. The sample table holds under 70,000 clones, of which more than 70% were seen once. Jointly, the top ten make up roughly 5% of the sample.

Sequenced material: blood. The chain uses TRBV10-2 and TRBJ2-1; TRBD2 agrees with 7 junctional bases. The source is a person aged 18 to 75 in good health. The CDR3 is CASSEDGGSYNEQFF. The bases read TGCGCCAGCAGTGAGGACGGGGGGAGCTACAATGAGCAGTTCTTC.